This TCR beta chain comes out of a study of blood T cell repertoires in COVID-19. Background on the study: Collection of acute and convalescent COVID-19 samples took place in the United States, Italy and Spain. In each case, the material was cDNA or gDNA derived from T cells, B-cell-depleted T cells, or PBMCs.

As originally analysed: Amplification with reference gene primers provided the estimates of nucleated cell counts. Method: immunoSEQ multiplex PCR; TCRdb's copy keeps in-frame clones and lacks some. From that table come the V and J calls and clone size; the DNA was used to work out D and trimming. The sample comprises 100,000 to 140,000 clones, 88% of which are singletons, and roughly 6.6% rests with the top ten. There are a few counts of this clone. The CDR3 runs to 15 residues. Losses at the gene ends were 5 bases for V and 1 base for J; bases not matched to a gene: 4. The V gene's germline CDR1 is SEHNR and CDR2 FQNEAQ (reference sequence).

V and J are TRBV7-9 and TRBJ2-7, with 11 bases lining up with TRBD2. The sample was peripheral blood. The TCR originated in a man over 45 with active or convalescent COVID-19. CDR3 nucleotides: TGTGCCAGCAGCCTGACTAGCGGGACTTCCTACGAGCAGTACTTC. As protein: CASSLTSGTSYEQYF.